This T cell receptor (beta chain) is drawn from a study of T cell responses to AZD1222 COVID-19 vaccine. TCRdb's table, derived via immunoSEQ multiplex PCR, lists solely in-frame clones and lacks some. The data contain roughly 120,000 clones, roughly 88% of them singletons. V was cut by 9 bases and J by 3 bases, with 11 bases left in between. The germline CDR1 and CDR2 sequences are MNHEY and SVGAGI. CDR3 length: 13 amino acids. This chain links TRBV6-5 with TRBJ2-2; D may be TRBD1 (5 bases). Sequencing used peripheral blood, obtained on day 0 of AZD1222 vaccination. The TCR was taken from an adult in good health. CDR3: CASSSRDTGELFF. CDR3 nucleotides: TGTGCCAGTAGTAGCAGGGACACCGGGGAGCTGTTTTTT.